This T cell receptor (beta chain) came from a study of T cells after yellow fever vaccination. Study-level findings and limits: Reappearance after the booster was seen for most primary-vaccination clones, at approximately 97% CD4 and 75% to 90% CD8. On re-exposure, the response was weaker but peaked faster, at day 5 versus 15.

Template switching with 5'RACE generated the TCR cDNA and added a universal primer site and UMIs. Via MiXCR, TCRdb re-called the 5' RACE reads, giving one row per CDR3 protein. The sample has fewer than 350,000 distinct CDR3 sequences; approximately 9% are singletons. Worth noting for this clonotype: What it binds is not known.

Germline values: CDR1 MDHEN, CDR2 SYDVKM. This CDR3 is built from 14 residues. V gave up 8 bases and J gave up 5 bases, with 18 bases separating them. The TCR was taken from a man in his late teens or twenties who received the YFV17D yellow fever vaccine. The gene calls are TRBV28 and TRBJ2-5; D may be TRBD2 (6 bases). The sample was PBMCs, taken on the day of the first yellow fever vaccination. The DNA of the CDR3 is TGTGCCAGCGTAACCGGAGGGGCCTCTGAGACCCAGTACTTC. Encoded protein: CASVTGGASETQYF.